The 20 T cell receptor beta chains reported below all come from one sample, sequenced in a study of beta chain features in type 1 diabetes (dated by TCRdb to between 2018 and 2020). The library was built by means of the immunoSEQ multiplex PCR assay. The High Capacity cDNA Reverse Transcription Kit was used to reverse transcribe all of the isolated RNA, meaning that expressed TCRB transcripts were what got sequenced. Here the immuneACCESS table is served through TCRdb, limited to in-frame sequences with V and J called. Missing clones are a known gap in these copies; in checked studies unresolved V genes cover under half, and the rest lacks a known reason. A total of roughly 450,000 clones appear in this sample, over 11% of them only once. In total, the top ten clones hold less than 0.04% of the sample. Source material: naive CD4+ T cells from blood. What this sample's cell subset or site label stands for: true naive CD4+ T cells. These receptors all come from a man aged 25 to 45 in good health.

This clone was seen a handful of times. J is TRBJ2-3 and V is TRBV13; 8 nucleotides line up with TRBD2. Trimming removed 3 bases from V and 6 bases from J; junction bases left unmatched: 5. In germline, CDR1 is PRHDT, CDR2 FYEKMQ (reference sequence). CDR3 size: 14 residues. The CDR3 sequence is CASSFSGGSDTQYF. DNA for the CDR3: TGTGCCAGCAGCTTCAGCGGGGGTTCGGATACGCAGTATTTT.

This chain uses TRBV7-2 with TRBJ2-7; the D gene is possibly TRBD1 (6 bases). The V and J ends lost 4 bases and 6 bases respectively, with 16 bases between them. This CDR3 spans 14 amino acids. Germline V CDR1 and CDR2: SGHTA, FQGNSA. CDR3 DNA sequence: TGTGCCAGCAGCTATCAGGGGCGTCTCGGCGAGCAGTACTTC. This sequence encodes CASSYQGRLGEQYF.

The rearrangement uses TRBV21-1 and TRBJ2-7; TRBD1 is taken as the D call from the table, unchecked against the DNA. TRBV21-1 is shown as a pseudogene. The CDR3 covers 15 residues. CDR3 DNA: TGTGCCAGCATAAATACGACAGGCCGTCGCCGCGAGCAGTACGTC. Translated: CASINTTGRRREQYV.

The chain recombines TRBV19 with TRBJ2-2; TRBD2 matches at 8 bases. V shed 4 bases, J shed 6 bases, and the junction held 7 bases outside the gene matches. Germline CDR1 reads LNHDA; CDR2 reads SQIVND (reference sequence). CDR3 length equals 15 residues. The DNA of the CDR3 is TGTGCCAGTAGTACCTGGACTAGCTGGGCCGGGGAGCTGTTTTTT. Protein product: CASSTWTSWAGELFF.

This clone has a handful of counts. In nucleotides, the CDR3 is TGTGCCAGCAGTGACCCGACAGGGCCATCACCTGAAGCTTTCTTT. Translation gives CASSDPTGPSPEAFF. The rearrangement links TRBV25-1 to TRBJ1-1; 7 nucleotides align to TRBD1. Looked up from germline, CDR1 is MGHDK and CDR2 is SYGVNS. CDR3 length: 15 amino acids. After removal of 3 bases from V and 6 bases from J, the junction contained 10 bases not matched to a gene. Drawing the rest from reference TRBV25-1 and TRBJ1-1, the complete variable domain is EADIYQTPRYLVIGTGKKITLECSQTMGHDKMYWYQQDPGMELHLIHYSYGVNSTEKGDLSSESTVSRIRTEHFPLTLESARPSHTSQYLCASSDPTGPSPEAFFGQGTRLTVV.

This clone turned up a few times. Other DNA sequences in the sample encode the same CDR3. The chain has TRBV29-1 and TRBJ2-5; 11 positions match TRBD1. The germline gives CDR1 SQVTM, CDR2 ANQGSEA. This CDR3 spans 15 amino acids. The ends lost 6 bases at V and 2 bases at J; junction bases unmatched: 8. CDR3 protein: CSVAGQGALQETQYF. The CDR3 DNA sequence: TGCAGCGTAGCTGGACAGGGGGCCCTACAAGAGACCCAGTACTTC.

This clone has only a few counts. The rearrangement joins TRBV4-2 to TRBJ2-2; D ambiguous. V shed 0 bases and J shed 3 bases, with 8 bases lying between them. This CDR3 has 15 amino acids. Germline values: CDR1 LGHNA, CDR2 YNFKEQ. CDR3 nucleotide sequence: TGTGCCAGCAGCCAAGAGTTGAGCCACACCGGGGAGCTGTTTTTT. It encodes CASSQELSHTGELFF.

V is TRBV7-2 and J is TRBJ2-3, with 8 bases that match TRBD2. Trimming took 4 bases from V and 0 from J; bases not matched to a gene: 15. CDR3 length equals 19 residues. Per the germline V gene, CDR1 is SGHTA and CDR2 is FQGNSA. Written as DNA, the CDR3 is TGTGCCAGCAGCTCTCGAGGGGTCCTAGCGGGTGTTAGCACAGATACGCAGTATTTT. Amino acids: CASSSRGVLAGVSTDTQYF.

The V and J genes are TRBV7-3 and TRBJ1-2; 10 bases map to TRBD1. CDR1 is SGHTA, CDR2 FQGTGA, per germline. The length of the CDR3 is 17 residues. Trimming removed 2 bases from V and 4 bases from J; junction bases left unmatched: 10. This chain's CDR3 is CASSLGPPGQGSYGYTF. Written as DNA, the CDR3 is TGTGCCAGCAGCTTAGGGCCTCCGGGACAGGGGTCCTATGGCTACACCTTC.

This rearrangement joins TRBV5-6 to TRBJ2-3; D not certain. This CDR3 has 14 amino acids. CDR1 SGHDT and CDR2 YYEEEE come from the germline V gene. The germline V and J ends were trimmed by 1 base and 1 base, with 7 bases remaining between them. The CDR3 nucleotides read TGTGCCAGCAGCTTGTCTGTCCGCACAGATACGCAGTATTTT. It codes for CASSLSVRTDTQYF. The full variable domain, in which reference TRBV5-6 and TRBJ2-3 provide the parts outside the CDR3, is DAGVTQSPTHLIKTRGQQVTLRCSPKSGHDTVSWYQQALGQGPQFIFQYYEEEERQRGNFPDRFSGHQFPNYSSELNVNALLLGDSALYLCASSLSVRTDTQYFGPGTRLTVL.

The chain couples TRBV27 to TRBJ1-2; 7 bases map to TRBD1. The CDR3 runs 14 residues. J was trimmed by 4 bases and V by 3 bases; bases with no gene match: 5. Germline V gene sequence: CDR1 MNHEY, CDR2 SMNVEV (reference sequence). As DNA, the CDR3 is TGTGCCAGCAGTTTCACAGGGGTTGGCTATGGCTACACCTTC. Translating gives CASSFTGVGYGYTF.

This clone has only a few counts. The chain links TRBV7-9 to TRBJ2-5; 8 bases fit TRBD1. This CDR3 has 12 residues. Unmatched junction bases numbered 1, after V lost 5 bases and J lost 5 bases. From germline, CDR1 is SEHNR and CDR2 FQNEAQ (reference sequence). The CDR3 region has the DNA TGTGCCAGCAGCCGGGACAGGGAGACCCAGTACTTC. This gives the protein CASSRDRETQYF. The whole variable domain, filled in from reference TRBV7-9 and TRBJ2-5, reads DTGVSQNPRHKITKRGQNVTFRCDPISEHNRLYWYRQTLGQGPEFLTYFQNEAQLEKSRLLSDRFSAERPKGSFSTLEIQRTEQGDSAMYLCASSRDRETQYFGPGTRLLVL.

This chain joins TRBV5-4 and TRBJ2-1; no firm D call. The V and J ends lost 0 bases and 0 bases respectively, with 4 bases between them. CDR1 is SGHNT, CDR2 YYREEE, per germline (reference sequence). The CDR3 is 14 residues long. The chain's CDR3 is CASSLVDSYNEQFF. CDR3 nucleotide sequence: TGTGCCAGCAGCTTGGTGGACTCCTACAATGAGCAGTTCTTC.

The chain is built from TRBV7-9 and TRBJ2-7; D not resolved. Trimming took 4 bases from V and 13 from J, leaving 11 bases between them. Germline CDR1 is SEHNR and CDR2 is FQNEAQ (reference sequence). CDR3 length: 10 residues. The CDR3 region has the DNA TGTGCCAGCAGCTCCACCCTATCATACGTC. Protein sequence: CASSSTLSYV.

V is TRBV29-1 and J is TRBJ1-5; 9 nucleotides line up with TRBD1. The trim removed 4 bases at V and 4 bases at J, leaving 5 bases unmatched. Germline values: CDR1 SQVTM, CDR2 ANQGSEA. This CDR3 spans 14 amino acids. In DNA form, the CDR3 reads TGCAGCGTTGTGACAGGGGGTAAGAATCAGCCCCAGCATTTT. This codes for CSVVTGGKNQPQHF.

The chain links TRBV18 to TRBJ2-1; D remains ambiguous. The CDR3 is 14 amino acids. Germline V gene sequence: CDR1 KGHSH, CDR2 LQKENI. V lost 3 bases to trimming and J lost 4 bases, with 10 bases between them. CDR3 sequence reads: CASSPRAAYNEQFF. The CDR3 DNA follows: TGTGCCAGCTCACCTCGGGCTGCTTACAATGAGCAGTTCTTC.

This clone has more than one count but fewer than ten. The V call is TRBV27, the J call TRBJ1-2; D is possibly TRBD1 (6 bases). The length of the CDR3 is 14 residues. V lost 6 bases and J 2 bases, leaving 13 bases between the germline ends. Germline assignment: CDR1 MNHEY and CDR2 SMNVEV (reference sequence). The CDR3 reads CASSPRGGNYGYTF. The CDR3 nucleotides read TGTGCCAGCAGCCCCCGGGGGGGCAACTATGGCTACACCTTC.

V is TRBV29-1 and J is TRBJ1-1; perhaps TRBD1 as D (6 bases). The V end lost 8 bases, the J end lost 2 bases, and 15 bases lay between the germline ends. Germline V lookup: CDR1 SQVTM, CDR2 ANQGSEA. This CDR3 has 13 residues. CDR3 in amino acids: CSTLTGSNTEAFF. CDR3 sequence (DNA): TGCAGCACCTTGACAGGCTCTAACACTGAAGCTTTCTTT.

This clone has only a few counts. J is TRBJ2-1 and V is TRBV2, with D unresolved. The V gene's germline CDR1 is SNHLY and CDR2 FYNNEI. The CDR3 extends over 13 amino acids. Trimming pared 6 bases from V and 7 bases from J, leaving 13 bases between. CDR3 bases: TGTGCCAGCAGCGGCCTTGTGGGAAATGAGCAGTTCTTC. This encodes CASSGLVGNEQFF. Variable domain in full (rest from reference TRBV2 and TRBJ2-1): EPEVTQTPSHQVTQMGQEVILRCVPISNHLYFYWYRQILGQKVEFLVSFYNNEISEKSEIFDDQFSVERPDGSNFTLKIRSTKLEDSAMYFCASSGLVGNEQFFGPGTRLTVL.

This clone was detected a few times. The chain recombines TRBV4-1 with TRBJ2-5; 9 nucleotides align to TRBD1. The ends lost 1 base at V and 2 bases at J; junction bases unmatched: 2. Germline lookup yields CDR1 MGHRA and CDR2 YSYEKL. There are 15 residues in the CDR3. The CDR3 DNA follows: TGCGCCAGCAGCCAAGGTGGGACAGGGCAAGAGACCCAGTACTTC. As protein: CASSQGGTGQETQYF.